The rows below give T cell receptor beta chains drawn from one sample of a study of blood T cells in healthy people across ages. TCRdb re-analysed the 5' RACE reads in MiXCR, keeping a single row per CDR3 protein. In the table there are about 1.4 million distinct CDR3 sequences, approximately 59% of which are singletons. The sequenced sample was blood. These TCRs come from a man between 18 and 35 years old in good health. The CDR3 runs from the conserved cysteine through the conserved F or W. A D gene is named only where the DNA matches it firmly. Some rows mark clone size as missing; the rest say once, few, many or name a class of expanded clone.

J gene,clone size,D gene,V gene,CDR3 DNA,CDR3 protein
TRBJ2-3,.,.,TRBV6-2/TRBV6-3,TGTGCCAGCAGTTTCCGCGGGACAGACACCACAGATACGCAGTATTTT,CASSFRGTDTTDTQYF
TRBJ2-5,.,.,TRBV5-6,TGTGCCAGCAGCTTGGCTTTTAGCGGTGAAGAGACCCAGTACTTC,CASSLAFSGEETQYF
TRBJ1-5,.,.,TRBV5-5,TGTGCCAGCAGCCCGGGGGGGATAGGCAATCAGCCCCAGCATTTT,CASSPGGIGNQPQHF
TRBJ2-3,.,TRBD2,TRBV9,TGTGCCAGCAGCGCCGGGACTAGCGATAGCACAGATACGCAGTATTTT,CASSAGTSDSTDTQYF
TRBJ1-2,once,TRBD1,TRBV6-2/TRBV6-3,TGTGCCAGCAGTACCCTTACAGGGGCCTATGGCTACACCTTC,CASSTLTGAYGYTF
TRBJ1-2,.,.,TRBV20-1,TGCAGTGCCCGAGTGGGCTATGGCTACACCTTC,CSARVGYGYTF
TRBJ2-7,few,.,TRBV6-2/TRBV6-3,TGTGCCAGCAGGGAGGGACAGATTAGCTCCTACGAGCAGTACTTC,CASREGQISSYEQYF
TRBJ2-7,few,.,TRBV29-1,TGCAGCGTTGAAGTTACCTACGAGCAGTACTTC,CSVEVTYEQYF
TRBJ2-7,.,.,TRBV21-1,TGTGCCAGCAGCAAAGAGGCATTCAAGGCAGCTTCCTACGAGCAGTACTTC,CASSKEAFKAASYEQYF
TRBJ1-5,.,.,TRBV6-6,TGTGCCAGCAGTTCCGTCGACAGAGGAGACCAGCCCCAGCATTTT,CASSSVDRGDQPQHF
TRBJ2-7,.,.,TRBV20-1,TGCAGGGCTAGAGTCGGGGAGCAGTACTTC,CRARVGEQYF
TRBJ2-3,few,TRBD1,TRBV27,TGTGCCAGTTCCATACAGGGGCTCGAAGATACGCAGTATTTT,CASSIQGLEDTQYF
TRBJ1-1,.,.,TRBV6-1,TGTGCCAGCAGTGATGGTAGAGGGATAATGAACACTGAAGCTTTCTTT,CASSDGRGIMNTEAFF
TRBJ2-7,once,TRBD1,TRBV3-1,TGTGCCAGCAGCCAAGAAAGGGGGCGCGACGAGCAGTACTTC,CASSQERGRDEQYF
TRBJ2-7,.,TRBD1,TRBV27,TGTGCCAGCAGTCTCCCCGTTTCCCGGACAGGGGTCTACGAGCAGTACTTC,CASSLPVSRTGVYEQYF
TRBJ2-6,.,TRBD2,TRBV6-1,TGTGCCAGCAAACCCGCGGGGGGACGTTCTGGGGCCAACGTCCTGACTTTC,CASKPAGGRSGANVLTF
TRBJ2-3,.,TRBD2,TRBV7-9,TGTGCCAGCAGCTTGGGACTAGCGTTGGCAGATACGCAGTATTTT,CASSLGLALADTQYF
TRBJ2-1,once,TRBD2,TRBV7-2,TGTGCCAGCAGCGCACTTTTAGCGGGGGGGCCCATGGATGAGCAGTTCTTC,CASSALLAGGPMDEQFF
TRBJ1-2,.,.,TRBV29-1,TGCAGCGTTGAATTTGTAGGGTGGATCGGTGGCCACACCTTC,CSVEFVGWIGGHTF
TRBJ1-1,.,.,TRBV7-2,TGTGCCAGCAGCTTAACTGGGGGCGGGAATGGTTTCTTT,CASSLTGGGNGFF
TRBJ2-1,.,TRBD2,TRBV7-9,TGTGCCAGCAGCCCAACCAAGCGGGAGGGTTCCTACAATGAGCAGTTCTTC,CASSPTKREGSYNEQFF
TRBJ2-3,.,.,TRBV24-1,TGTGCCACCAGTGAGGGGGCCAGGGGTACGCAGTATTTT,CATSEGARGTQYF
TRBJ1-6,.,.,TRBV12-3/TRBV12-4,TGTGCCAGCACCCTGAGTGGGGGCGGGAATTCACCCCTCCACTTT,CASTLSGGGNSPLHF
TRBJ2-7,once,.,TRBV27,TGTGCCAGCAGTCCACCAGACAACTCCTACGAGCAGTACTTC,CASSPPDNSYEQYF
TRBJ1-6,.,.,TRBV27,TGTGCCAGCAGTTTTTTGCGGACACCCCTCCACTTT,CASSFLRTPLHF
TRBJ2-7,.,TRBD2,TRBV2,TGTGCCAGCCGACATATAGCGGGGGGATGGGAGCAGTACTTC,CASRHIAGGWEQYF
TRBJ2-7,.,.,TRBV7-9,TGTGCCAGCAGCCCCATAGAGAACGAGCAGTACTTC,CASSPIENEQYF
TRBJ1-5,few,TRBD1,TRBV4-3,TGCGCCAGCAGCCATGACCGGGACAGCGATCAGCCCCAGCATTTT,CASSHDRDSDQPQHF
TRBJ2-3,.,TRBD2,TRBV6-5,TGTGCCAGCAGTAGACTAGCGGGAGATGTTCCAGATACGCAGTATTTT,CASSRLAGDVPDTQYF
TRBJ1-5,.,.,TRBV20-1,TGCAGTGCTCCAGGGCTGTATAGCAATCAGCCCCAGCATTTT,CSAPGLYSNQPQHF
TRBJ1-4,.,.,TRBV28,TGTGCCAGCAGTAGTCCGGGGGGGGCCGGACAGTGGAAAACTAATGAAAAACTGTTTTTT,CASSSPGGAGQWKTNEKLFF
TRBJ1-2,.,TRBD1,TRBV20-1,TGCAGTGCTCTTACAGGGGAGGGAGGCTACACCTTC,CSALTGEGGYTF
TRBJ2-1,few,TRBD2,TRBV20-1,TGCAGTGTTCACCTCCGGGAGGGGCTCATCAGAGAGCAGTTCTTC,CSVHLREGLIREQFF
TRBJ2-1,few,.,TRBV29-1,TGCAGCGTTGAAAGGGGTACCAATGAGCAGTTCTTC,CSVERGTNEQFF
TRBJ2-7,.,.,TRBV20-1,TGCAGTGCTAGGGGCGGCCTAAGGGACCCCTACGAGCAGTACTTC,CSARGGLRDPYEQYF
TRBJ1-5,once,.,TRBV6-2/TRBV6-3,TGTGCCAGCAGTGACGGACTTGGGACGGGGCCCCAGCATTTT,CASSDGLGTGPQHF
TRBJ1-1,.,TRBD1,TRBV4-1,TGCGCCAGCAGCCCTCGACAGGGGCGACTTATGAACACTGAAGCTTTCTTT,CASSPRQGRLMNTEAFF
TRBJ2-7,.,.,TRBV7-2,TGTGCCAGCAGCTCTTGGAGCAGTTCGAATGAGCAGTACTTC,CASSSWSSSNEQYF
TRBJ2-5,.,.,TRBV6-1,TGTGCCAGCAGTGGCTCCGGGACGTCGCGCCAAGAGACCCAGTACTTC,CASSGSGTSRQETQYF
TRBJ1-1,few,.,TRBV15,TGTGCCACCAAAGGGCTGACGCCTGAAGCTTTCTTT,CATKGLTPEAFF
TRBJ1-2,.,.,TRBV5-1,TGCGCCAGCAGCTTGGCCGAAGGGACTAACTATGGCTACACCTTC,CASSLAEGTNYGYTF
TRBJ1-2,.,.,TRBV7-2,TGTGCCAGCGGACCCCCCCAGGGGAGAAGTGGCTACACCTTC,CASGPPQGRSGYTF
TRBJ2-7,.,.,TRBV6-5,TGTGCCAGCAGGACGGGCGGCAGGAACTCCTACGAGCAGTACTTC,CASRTGGRNSYEQYF
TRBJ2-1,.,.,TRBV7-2,TGTGCCAGCAGCTTAGACCTCAACAATGAGCAGTTCTTC,CASSLDLNNEQFF